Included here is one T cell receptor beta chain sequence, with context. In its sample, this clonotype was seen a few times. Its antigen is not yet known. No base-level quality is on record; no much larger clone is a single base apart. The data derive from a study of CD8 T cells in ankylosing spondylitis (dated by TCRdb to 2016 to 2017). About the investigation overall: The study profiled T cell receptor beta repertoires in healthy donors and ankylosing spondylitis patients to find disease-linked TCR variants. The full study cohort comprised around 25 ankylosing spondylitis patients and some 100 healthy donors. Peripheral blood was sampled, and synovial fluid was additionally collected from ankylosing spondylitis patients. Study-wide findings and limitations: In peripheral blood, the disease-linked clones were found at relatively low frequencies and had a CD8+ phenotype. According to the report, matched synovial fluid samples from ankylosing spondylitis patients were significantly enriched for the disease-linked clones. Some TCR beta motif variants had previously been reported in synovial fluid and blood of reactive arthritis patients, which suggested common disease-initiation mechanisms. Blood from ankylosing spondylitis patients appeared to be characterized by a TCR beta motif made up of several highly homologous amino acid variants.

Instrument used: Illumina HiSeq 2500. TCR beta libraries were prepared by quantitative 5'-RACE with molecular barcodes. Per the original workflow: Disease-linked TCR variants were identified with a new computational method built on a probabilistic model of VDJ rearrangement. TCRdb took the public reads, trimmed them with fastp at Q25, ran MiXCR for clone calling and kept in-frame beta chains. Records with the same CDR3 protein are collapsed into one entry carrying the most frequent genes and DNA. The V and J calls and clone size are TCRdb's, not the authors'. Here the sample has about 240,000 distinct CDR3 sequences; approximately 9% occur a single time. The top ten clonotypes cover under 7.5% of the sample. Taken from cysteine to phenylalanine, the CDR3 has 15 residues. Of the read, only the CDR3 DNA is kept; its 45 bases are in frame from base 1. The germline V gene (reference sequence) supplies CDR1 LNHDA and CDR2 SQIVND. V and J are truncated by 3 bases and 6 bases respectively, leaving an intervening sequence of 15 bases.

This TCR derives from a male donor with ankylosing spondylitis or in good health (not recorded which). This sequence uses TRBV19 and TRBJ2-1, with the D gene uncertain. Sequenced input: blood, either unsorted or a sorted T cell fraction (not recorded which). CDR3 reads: CASSMRLSPVNEQFF. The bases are TGTGCCAGTAGTATGCGGCTTTCCCCTGTCAATGAGCAGTTCTTC.